Listed here are 14 T cell receptor beta chains from one sample, sequenced in a study of cytomegalovirus exposure and HLA in healthy donors. 60 Vbeta and 13 Jbeta primers were used in PCR. Produced via immunoSEQ multiplex PCR; TCRdb's table is partial and in-frame only. The repertoire table contains 130,000 or so clones. The sequencing input was PBMCs. The receptors come from a woman aged 18 to 35 in good health and CMV-seronegative.

The V and J genes are TRBV18 and TRBJ2-1; the match to TRBD2 covers 7 bases. Per the germline V gene, CDR1 is KGHSH and CDR2 is LQKENI. CDR3 length equals 16 residues. V was pared by 2 bases and J by 4 bases, with 8 bases of the junction left unmatched. DNA of the CDR3: TGTGCCAGCTCACCAAGGGAGGGTGACGGGTACAATGAGCAGTTCTTC. This sequence encodes CASSPREGDGYNEQFF.

The chain uses TRBV27 and TRBJ2-6; 7 positions match TRBD1. In germline, CDR1 is MNHEY, CDR2 SMNVEV (reference sequence). The V segment lost 0 bases and the J segment 0 bases; nucleotides outside the gene matches: 14. The CDR3 is 21 residues long. The CDR3 DNA is TGTGCCAGCAGTTTATCTCCTACGACAGGGCGATTTCCCTCTGGGGCCAACGTCCTGACTTTC. It codes for CASSLSPTTGRFPSGANVLTF.

The V call is TRBV7-9, the J call TRBJ2-2, with TRBD2 as a possible D gene (5 bases). V was trimmed by 8 bases and J by 8 bases, leaving 24 bases between them. Germline V gene data show CDR1 as SEHNR and CDR2 as FQNEAQ (reference sequence). The CDR3 is made up of 16 amino acids. The CDR3 is CASPALERPRVGELFF. For the CDR3, the DNA is TGTGCCAGCCCAGCCTTGGAGCGCCCGAGGGTTGGGGAGCTGTTTTTT.

The chain recombines TRBV25-1 with TRBJ1-4, with 9 bases matching TRBD1. CDR3 length equals 14 residues. Germline V gives CDR1 MGHDK, CDR2 SYGVNS. V lost 4 bases to trimming and J lost 8 bases; unmatched junction nucleotides: 5. The CDR3 region has the DNA TGTGCCAGCAGTGTACAGGGGGCCAACGAAAAACTGTTTTTT. Its translation is CASSVQGANEKLFF.

V usage is TRBV2 and J usage is TRBJ1-4; D remains unclear. Germline values: CDR1 SNHLY, CDR2 FYNNEI. Between the trimmed V and J ends, which lost 6 bases and 8 bases, there was a span of 13 bases. The CDR3 contains 13 residues. DNA of the CDR3: TGTGCCAGCAGCTCCGCGGTCCAGGAAAAACTGTTTTTT. Amino acid sequence: CASSSAVQEKLFF. The full variable domain, completed using reference TRBV2 and TRBJ1-4, is EPEVTQTPSHQVTQMGQEVILRCVPISNHLYFYWYRQILGQKVEFLVSFYNNEISEKSEIFDDQFSVERPDGSNFTLKIRSTKLEDSAMYFCASSSAVQEKLFFGSGTQLSVL.

The V call is TRBV5-6, the J call TRBJ2-7; D not resolved. The CDR3 is 13 amino acids. The V end was cut by 4 bases, the J end by 4 bases, with 12 bases between. Germline V gene lookup returns CDR1 SGHDT and CDR2 YYEEEE. CDR3 in DNA: TGTGCCAGCAGCCTTGTTAATACTTACGAGCAGTACTTC. It is translated as CASSLVNTYEQYF.

In nucleotides, the CDR3 is TGTGCCAGCACCCAACCAAAGGGCGGGACGGCCCACAATGAGCAGTTCTTC. This translates into CASTQPKGGTAHNEQFF. J is TRBJ2-1 and V is TRBV7-9; perhaps TRBD2 as D (6 bases). The V gene lost 7 bases and the J gene lost 5 bases, with 24 bases spanning the gap. The CDR3 sequence is 17 residues long. Germline V lookup: CDR1 SEHNR, CDR2 FQNEAQ (reference sequence). The full variable domain, in which reference TRBV7-9 and TRBJ2-1 provide the parts outside the CDR3, is DTGVSQNPRHKITKRGQNVTFRCDPISEHNRLYWYRQTLGQGPEFLTYFQNEAQLEKSRLLSDRFSAERPKGSFSTLEIQRTEQGDSAMYLCASTQPKGGTAHNEQFFGPGTRLTVL.

V and J are TRBV4-2 and TRBJ1-1, with 7 bases matching TRBD1. This CDR3 has 16 residues. Per the germline V gene, CDR1 is LGHNA and CDR2 is YNFKEQ. The junction had 9 bases not matched to a gene; V was cut back by 1 base and J by 4 bases. CDR3 nucleotides: TGTGCCAGCAGCCAAGGCACAGGGGCTAAGCTCACTGAAGCTTTCTTT. It yields the protein CASSQGTGAKLTEAFF.

The chain is built from TRBV6-5 and TRBJ1-1; weak D call: TRBD1 (5 bases). The CDR3 totals 14 residues. V was clipped by 4 bases and J by 5 bases, with 14 bases between them. The germline CDR1 and CDR2 sequences are MNHEY and SVGAGI. CDR3 DNA sequence: TGTGCCAGCAGTTTTCAGGGCCGTGGGACTGAAGCTTTCTTT. This gives the protein CASSFQGRGTEAFF.

The chain recombines TRBV5-6 with TRBJ2-1; unclear D gene. The CDR3 sequence is 14 residues long. Trimming pared 0 bases from V and 7 bases from J, leaving 11 bases between. Germline-derived CDR1 and CDR2 are SGHDT and YYEEEE. The CDR3 region has the DNA TGTGCCAGCAGCTTGGACCTAGTGTCGAATGAGCAGTTCTTC. This encodes CASSLDLVSNEQFF.

J is TRBJ2-7 and V is TRBV5-4; D unclear. CDR1 and CDR2 from the germline V gene are SGHNT and YYREEE (reference sequence). With 1 base removed from V and 1 base from J, the gap between germline ends came to 6 bases. The CDR3 is 13 amino acids. This chain's CDR3 is CASSLTLSYEQYF. CDR3 nucleotide sequence: TGTGCCAGCAGCTTGACTCTATCCTACGAGCAGTACTTC.

The rearrangement uses TRBV7-7 and TRBJ2-7, with 14 bases aligning to TRBD2. Germline CDR1 is SSHAT and CDR2 is FNYEAQ (reference sequence). The ends lost 3 bases at V and 2 bases at J; junction bases unmatched: 3. This CDR3 is 16 amino acids long. CDR3 sequence reads: CASSLGTSGSPYEQYF. The CDR3 bases are TGTGCCAGCAGCTTGGGGACTAGCGGGAGCCCCTACGAGCAGTACTTC.

This chain joins TRBV7-9 and TRBJ2-7; 9 positions match TRBD2. V was pared by 5 bases and J by 4 bases, with 9 bases of the junction left unmatched. The CDR3 is made up of 15 amino acids. CDR1 and CDR2 from the germline V gene are SEHNR and FQNEAQ (reference sequence). The CDR3 protein is CASSKTSGAVYEQYV. The CDR3 region has the DNA TGTGCCAGCAGCAAGACTAGCGGAGCCGTATACGAGCAGTACGTC.

The chain carries TRBV20-1 and TRBJ2-1, with D uncertain. The germline V gene has CDR1 DFQATT and CDR2 SNEGSKA (reference sequence). The CDR3 spans 11 residues. The germline V and J ends were trimmed by 6 bases and 1 base, with 4 bases remaining between them. CDR3 in amino acids: CSAESYNEQFF. The DNA of the CDR3 is TGCAGTGCGGAGTCCTACAATGAGCAGTTCTTC.